The present T cell receptor beta chain was sequenced within a study of blood T cells in healthy people across ages. Sample donors were healthy Caucasian individuals that came from Russia, aged roughly 6 to 100. Samples each yielded at least 6 micrograms of total RNA. Study results and limitations: The percentage of naive T cells correlated strongly with TCR beta diversity.

Points on this clonotype: The target antigen is unknown.

Alongside a J-beta primer mix, a sample-barcoded 5' primer served in a second PCR lasting about 7 to 12 cycles. TCRdb used MiXCR to reprocess the 5' RACE reads, holding one entry per CDR3 protein. The table records 580,000 or so distinct CDR3 sequences, around 48% of them present only once. Sequenced sample: blood. The clonotype was recovered from a man at least 80 years old in good health.

Written as DNA, the CDR3 is TGCGCCAGCAGCTTGGCCGCAGCGGGAGTGACAGATACGCAGTATTTT. Translated, it gives CASSLAAAGVTDTQYF. This chain connects TRBV5-1 to TRBJ2-3; 8 nucleotides line up with TRBD2. Germline values: CDR1 SGHRS, CDR2 YFSETQ. The CDR3 contains 16 residues. The V and J ends lost 0 bases and 3 bases, in that order; junction bases with no gene match: 6.